This T cell receptor beta chain was found in a study of blood T cell repertoires in COVID-19. About the study: Sites in the United States, Italy and Spain provided acute and convalescent COVID-19 samples. PBMCs, B-cell-depleted T cells, or T cells were the source of the cDNA or gDNA that made up the material.

In this sample, this clone turned up once. Original methodology: Reference gene primer amplification gave nucleated cell count estimates. Measured with immunoSEQ multiplex PCR; TCRdb has only the in-frame clones, and not every one. D and trimming come from the DNA, and the V and J calls and clone size come from that table. The sample carries 55,000 to 90,000 clones, around 83% recorded once. With 3 bases removed from V and 2 bases from J, the gap between germline ends came to 13 bases. Germline assignment: CDR1 KGHDR and CDR2 SFDVKD. The CDR3 covers 15 residues. The chain links TRBV24-1 to TRBJ2-7; D is undetermined. This clonotype was sampled from an older man with active COVID-19. The sequenced sample was peripheral blood. The CDR3 protein is CATSDPRGGAYEQYF. Written as DNA, the CDR3 is TGTGCCACCAGTGATCCCCGCGGCGGAGCCTACGAGCAGTACTTC.